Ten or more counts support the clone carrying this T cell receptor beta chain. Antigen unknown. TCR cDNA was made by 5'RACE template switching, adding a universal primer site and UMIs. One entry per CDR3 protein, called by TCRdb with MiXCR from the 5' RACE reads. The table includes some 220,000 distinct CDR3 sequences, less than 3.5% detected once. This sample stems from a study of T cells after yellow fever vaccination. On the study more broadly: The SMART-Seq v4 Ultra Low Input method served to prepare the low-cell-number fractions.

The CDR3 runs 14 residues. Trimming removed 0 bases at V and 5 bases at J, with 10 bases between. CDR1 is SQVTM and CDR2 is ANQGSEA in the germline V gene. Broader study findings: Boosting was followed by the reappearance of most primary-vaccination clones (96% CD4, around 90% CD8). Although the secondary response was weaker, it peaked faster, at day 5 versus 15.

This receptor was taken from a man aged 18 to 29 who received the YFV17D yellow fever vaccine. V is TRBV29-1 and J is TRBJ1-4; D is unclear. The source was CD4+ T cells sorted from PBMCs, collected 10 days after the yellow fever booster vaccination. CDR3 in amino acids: CSVEEAGQNEKLFF. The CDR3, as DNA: TGCAGCGTTGAAGAGGCAGGCCAGAATGAAAAACTGTTTTTT.